A single sample is the source of the 27 T cell receptor beta chains below, sequenced in a study of T cells in Graves' hyperthyroidism and ophthalmopathy (dated by TCRdb to the late 2010s). The library was made by multiplex PCR. The instrument was an Illumina HiSeq 2000. The TCR beta CDR3 regions were amplified from RNA transcripts. The TCR CDR3 was subjected to a first round of RT-PCR using the HTBI primer set and the Qiagen OneStep RT-PCR kit. The public reads were reprocessed in TCRdb via fastp at Q25 and MiXCR, keeping in-frame beta chains. All rows with the same CDR3 protein become a single entry with the most common DNA and genes. Within this sample are about 480,000 distinct CDR3 sequences, with roughly a quarter of them counted one time only. Over 9% of the sample goes to the ten largest clones. What was sequenced was blood. The receptors come from a woman aged 25 to 39 with Graves' ophthalmopathy.

Only a few counts were recorded for this clonotype. The chain combines TRBV28 with TRBJ1-5; TRBD1 might be the D (5 bases). The germline gives CDR1 MDHEN, CDR2 SYDVKM. The CDR3 sequence is 13 residues long. Trimming removed 4 bases from V and 4 bases from J, with 8 bases in between. CDR3 nucleotide sequence: TGTGCCAGCAGTTGGGGGTTGAATCAGCCCCAGCATTTT. Protein: CASSWGLNQPQHF.

This clonotype was picked up many times. The chain links TRBV2 to TRBJ2-7; D may be TRBD1 (5 bases). Trimming stripped 4 bases from V and 6 bases from J, with 13 bases between. The V gene's germline CDR1 is SNHLY and CDR2 FYNNEI. The CDR3 spans 13 residues. The CDR3 coding sequence is TGTGCCAGCAGTGCCAGGGCCGTAACCGAGCAGTACTTC. It encodes CASSARAVTEQYF.

This clonotype was recorded at least ten times. The chain recombines TRBV5-1 with TRBJ1-3; D possibly corresponds to TRBD1 (6 bases). The CDR3 has 16 residues. The ends were cut back, 2 bases at V and 0 bases at J, with 12 bases in the middle. CDR1 and CDR2 (germline): SGHRS, YFSETQ. In DNA, the CDR3 is TGCGCCAGCAGCTTAGGACAGACCTTCTCTGGAAACACCATATATTTT. Translated, it gives CASSLGQTFSGNTIYF.

This clonotype came up many times. CDR3 DNA: TGTGCCAGCTCAACCCAAGTCATAGGGGCATATGGCTACACCTTC. Translated, it gives CASSTQVIGAYGYTF. This chain uses TRBV28 with TRBJ1-2; D is perhaps TRBD1 (5 bases). The CDR3 covers 15 residues. Deletions cut 8 bases from V and 5 bases from J, with 21 bases between. Germline assignment: CDR1 MDHEN and CDR2 SYDVKM.

The rearrangement joins TRBV28 to TRBJ2-7; D not certain. The CDR3 consists of 14 residues. Trimming shortened V by 3 bases and J by 0 bases, and 9 bases separated the two germline ends. Germline CDR1 and CDR2: MDHEN and SYDVKM. The CDR3 here is CASSFFGGSYEQYF. The DNA of the CDR3 is TGTGCCAGCAGTTTCTTTGGCGGCTCCTACGAGCAGTACTTC.

The rearrangement joins TRBV9 to TRBJ2-1; D gene unclear. The V gene lost 0 bases and the J gene lost 0 bases, with 10 bases spanning the gap. Germline CDR1 SGDLS, CDR2 YYNGEE. This CDR3 has 16 residues. CDR3 loop: CASSVVSGVSYNEQFF. The CDR3 nucleotides read TGTGCCAGCAGCGTAGTTTCGGGTGTCTCCTACAATGAGCAGTTCTTC.

DNA of the CDR3: TGTGCCAGCAGCCTAATAGCGGATGAGCAGTTCTTC. Translating it yields CASSLIADEQFF. The rearrangement links TRBV7-9 to TRBJ2-1; D is perhaps TRBD2 (6 bases). Germline V gives CDR1 SEHNR, CDR2 FQNEAQ (reference sequence). Trimming shortened V by 5 bases and J by 8 bases, and 10 bases separated the two germline ends. CDR3 length equals 12 residues. The complete variable domain, with remaining parts taken from reference TRBV7-9 and TRBJ2-1, reads DTGVSQNPRHKITKRGQNVTFRCDPISEHNRLYWYRQTLGQGPEFLTYFQNEAQLEKSRLLSDRFSAERPKGSFSTLEIQRTEQGDSAMYLCASSLIADEQFFGPGTRLTVL.

The chain recombines TRBV30 with TRBJ2-2, with D possibly being TRBD2 (5 bases). This CDR3 contains 15 residues. Germline-derived CDR1 and CDR2 are GTSNPN and SVGIG (reference sequence). V was shortened by 5 bases and J by 1 base, with 14 bases between the two germline ends. The CDR3 coding sequence is TGTGCCTGGGGCCGACGGGGAATGAACACCGGGGAGCTGTTTTTT. It encodes CAWGRRGMNTGELFF.

This clonotype was detected only once. V is TRBV29-1 and J is TRBJ1-1; TRBD1 might be the D (5 bases). Deletions cut 4 bases from V and 5 bases from J, with 14 bases between. The CDR3 spans 13 residues. Per the germline V gene, CDR1 is SQVTM and CDR2 is ANQGSEA. The CDR3 loop reads CSVVVGVETEAFF. CDR3 bases: TGCAGCGTTGTTGTGGGGGTCGAAACTGAAGCTTTCTTT.

This clonotype was seen at least ten times. The chain has TRBV2 and TRBJ2-5, with 9 nucleotides matching TRBD2. The V segment lost 6 bases and the J segment 1 base; nucleotides outside the gene matches: 6. Germline assignment: CDR1 SNHLY and CDR2 FYNNEI. The CDR3 contains 15 residues. The CDR3 DNA sequence: TGTGCCAGCAGCCCGACTAGCGGCCTCCAAGAGACCCAGTACTTC. This translates into CASSPTSGLQETQYF.

This clonotype was picked up many times. V usage is TRBV15 and J usage is TRBJ1-5; 7 nucleotides match TRBD1. The CDR3 is made up of 17 amino acids. CDR1 LNHNV and CDR2 YYDKDF come from the germline V gene (reference sequence). With 0 bases clipped from V and 3 bases from J, the junction kept 8 bases outside the gene matches. Written as DNA, the CDR3 is TGTGCCACCAGCAGAGATCTACGGACAGGCTTCAATCAGCCCCAGCATTTT. It yields the protein CATSRDLRTGFNQPQHF.

The J gene is TRBJ2-7, the V gene TRBV15, with D perhaps TRBD2 (5 bases). This CDR3 contains 14 residues. Trimming left V 0 bases short and J 5 bases short, with 11 bases between. Per germline, CDR1 LNHNV and CDR2 YYDKDF (reference sequence). In nucleotides, the CDR3 is TGTGCCACCAGCAGAGATAAAGGAGGAAACGAGCAGTACTTC. It is translated as CATSRDKGGNEQYF.

This clonotype appeared a single time. V gene TRBV5-1 combines with J gene TRBJ2-7; D may be TRBD1 or TRBD2 (5 bases each). This CDR3 spans 17 amino acids. The V gene's germline CDR1 is SGHRS and CDR2 YFSETQ. The V end was cut by 1 base, the J end by 0 bases, with 17 bases between. The DNA of the CDR3 is TGCGCCAGCAGCTTGTCTCGCGGGCAGGGAACCTCCTACGAGCAGTACTTC. Translation gives CASSLSRGQGTSYEQYF.

The chain has TRBV24-1 and TRBJ2-5; D may be TRBD2 (5 bases). The CDR3 runs 13 residues. Trimming left V 5 bases short and J 2 bases short, with 8 bases between. CDR1 KGHDR and CDR2 SFDVKD come from the germline V gene. CDR3: CATSGRGQETQYF. In nucleotides, the CDR3 is TGTGCCACCAGTGGCAGAGGGCAAGAGACCCAGTACTTC.

This clonotype was recorded many times. The J gene is TRBJ2-2, the V gene TRBV2, with TRBD1 as a possible D gene (5 bases). The germline V gene encodes CDR1 SNHLY and CDR2 FYNNEI. V was clipped by 8 bases and J by 3 bases, with 10 bases between them. There are 13 residues in the CDR3. DNA for the CDR3: TGTGCCAGCTGCGACAGTTACACCGGGGAGCTGTTTTTT. Its protein product is CASCDSYTGELFF.

This clonotype was seen only a few times. The chain uses TRBV27 and TRBJ1-6; D remains unclear. V lost 3 bases and J 10 bases, leaving 10 bases between the germline ends. The CDR3 is 13 amino acids. Per the germline V gene, CDR1 is MNHEY and CDR2 is SMNVEV (reference sequence). The CDR3 DNA reads TGTGCCAGCAGTTTGGTGGGTCAATCACCCCTCCACTTT. It codes for CASSLVGQSPLHF.

The chain is built from TRBV15 and TRBJ1-2, with D perhaps TRBD1 (6 bases). Germline CDR1 LNHNV, CDR2 YYDKDF (reference sequence). Trimming pared 2 bases from V and 8 bases from J, leaving 12 bases between. This CDR3 is 13 amino acids long. CDR3 coding DNA: TGTGCCACCAGCAGACCAGGGGCTGGCGGCTACACCTTC. Amino acid sequence: CATSRPGAGGYTF.

This clonotype has ten or more counts. The DNA for the CDR3 is TGCGCCAGCAGCTTGAGTCTCTTGGCTGTGGAGACCCAGTACTTC. Translation gives CASSLSLLAVETQYF. The chain has TRBV5-1 and TRBJ2-5; D remains ambiguous. With 1 base removed from V and 5 bases from J, the gap between germline ends came to 15 bases. Germline CDR1 SGHRS, CDR2 YFSETQ. The length of the CDR3 is 15 residues.

This chain uses TRBV28 with TRBJ2-5; D remains ambiguous. V gave up 5 bases and J gave up 0 bases, with 10 bases separating them. Germline V gene sequence: CDR1 MDHEN, CDR2 SYDVKM. The CDR3 is made up of 14 amino acids. This CDR3 is CASSPIRYQETQYF. The CDR3 DNA is TGTGCCAGCAGTCCTATCAGGTACCAAGAGACCCAGTACTTC.

This clonotype was observed a handful of times. The V gene is TRBV12-3 or TRBV12-4, the J gene TRBJ2-7; 7 bases fit TRBD1. Losses at the gene ends were 5 bases for V and 6 bases for J; bases not matched to a gene: 4. The CDR3 runs to 12 residues. CDR3 DNA sequence: TGTGCCAGCAGTAAACCAGGGGGCGAGCAGTACTTC. This sequence encodes CASSKPGGEQYF.

This clonotype has ten or more counts. This sequence joins TRBV6-5 and TRBJ1-5; D ambiguous. Germline-derived CDR1 and CDR2 are MNHEY and SVGAGI. The CDR3 spans 17 residues. Trimming left V 0 bases short and J 2 bases short, with 14 bases between. CDR3 coding DNA: TGTGCCAGCAGTTACTCGCAAAGTTTTATAGGCAATCAGCCCCAGCATTTT. Amino acid sequence: CASSYSQSFIGNQPQHF.

This chain links TRBV6-1 with TRBJ2-7; weak D call: TRBD2 (7 bases). Trimming pared 7 bases from V and 0 bases from J, leaving 10 bases between. The CDR3 sequence is 13 residues long. Germline V gives CDR1 MNHNS, CDR2 SASEGT. The CDR3 region has the DNA TGTGCCAGCAAGCGGGACAACTCCTACGAGCAGTACTTC. Protein: CASKRDNSYEQYF.

The chain links TRBV6-1 to TRBJ2-7; no definite D call. CDR3 length equals 15 residues. Trimming pared 0 bases from V and 2 bases from J, leaving 11 bases between. Germline CDR1 MNHNS, CDR2 SASEGT. CDR3 in amino acids: CASSEAQGTPYEQYF. CDR3 sequence (DNA): TGTGCCAGCAGTGAAGCTCAAGGTACCCCCTACGAGCAGTACTTC.

This clonotype was detected a few times. The chain has TRBV12-3 or TRBV12-4 and TRBJ1-1; no firm D call. V lost 1 base, J lost 1 base, and 7 bases lay in between. The CDR3 is 14 amino acids. The DNA of the CDR3 is TGTGCCAGCAGTTTAGGCGTTGCGAACACTGAAGCTTTCTTT. It encodes CASSLGVANTEAFF.

This clonotype was seen a few times. V and J are TRBV30 and TRBJ1-2; 9 nucleotides line up with TRBD1. Trimming cost V 3 bases and J 8 bases; bases outside gene matches: 7. CDR1 and CDR2 (germline): GTSNPN, SVGIG (reference sequence). The CDR3 has 13 amino acids. In DNA, the CDR3 is TGTGCCTGGAGACTACAGGGGGCACAGGGCTACACCTTC. It yields the protein CAWRLQGAQGYTF. Full variable domain (missing parts from reference TRBV30 and TRBJ1-2): SQTIHQWPATLVQPVGSPLSLECTVEGTSNPNLYWYRQAAGRGLQLLFYSVGIGQISSEVPQNLSASRPQDRQFILSSKKLLLSDSGFYLCAWRLQGAQGYTFGSGTRLTVV.

V and J are TRBV6-1 and TRBJ1-1; unclear D gene. Trimming removed 11 bases at V and 1 base at J, with 11 bases between. The CDR3 totals 12 residues. The V gene's germline CDR1 is MNHNS and CDR2 SASEGT. In DNA, the CDR3 is TGTGCCGCTCGAGACCCGAACACTGAAGCTTTCTTT. As protein: CAARDPNTEAFF.

The chain carries TRBV12-3 or TRBV12-4 and TRBJ2-7; 9 nucleotides match TRBD1. The CDR3 totals 15 residues. V shed 5 bases, J shed 7 bases, and the junction held 12 bases outside the gene matches. This CDR3 is CASSQYRGQGGEQYF. CDR3 coding DNA: TGTGCCAGCAGTCAATACAGGGGGCAAGGGGGTGAGCAGTACTTC.